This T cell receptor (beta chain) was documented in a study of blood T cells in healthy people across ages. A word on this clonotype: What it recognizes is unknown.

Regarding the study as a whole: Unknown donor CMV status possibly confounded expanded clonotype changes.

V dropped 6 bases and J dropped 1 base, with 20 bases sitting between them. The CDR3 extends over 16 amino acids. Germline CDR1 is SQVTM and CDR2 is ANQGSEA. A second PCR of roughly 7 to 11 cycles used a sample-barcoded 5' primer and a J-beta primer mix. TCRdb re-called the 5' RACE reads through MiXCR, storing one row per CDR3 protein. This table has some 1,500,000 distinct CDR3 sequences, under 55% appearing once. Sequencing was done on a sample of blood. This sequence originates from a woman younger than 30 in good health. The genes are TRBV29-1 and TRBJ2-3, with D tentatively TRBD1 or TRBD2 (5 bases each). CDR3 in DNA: TGCAGCGTCCCTCCCGGGGCTACCAAGCGCACAGATACGCAGTATTTT. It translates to CSVPPGATKRTDTQYF.